The clone carrying this TCR beta chain was counted at least ten times. V was trimmed by 3 bases and J by 5 bases, leaving 5 bases between them. This CDR3 region has 11 residues. CDR1 and CDR2 from the germline V gene are LGHDT and YNNKEL (reference sequence). The data were obtained in a study of HIV-infected children after antiretroviral therapy interruption. Whole-study context: Four children interrupted treatment; four stayed on continuous treatment. Continuous-treatment children had median age roughly 8 years, interruption roughly 10 years. Interruption-arm samples span weeks 0, 12, interruption end (24 or 48), and about 3 years post-study.

Treatment here: PENTA 11 planned treatment interruption arm or continuous ART arm. A 3' RACE protocol on RNA, with unique molecular identifiers, produced the TCR library. TCRdb recomputed calls from the 3' RACE reads with MiXCR, one row per CDR3 protein. Of approximately 96,000 distinct CDR3 sequences listed, approximately 6.9% are singletons. The chain combines TRBV3-1 with TRBJ2-7; D not certain. Sequenced here: CD45RA+ CD4+ T cells from PBMCs, pooled from several time points, sampled from a donor given antiretroviral therapy, either interrupted or continuous. Subset reported: naive CD4+ CD45RA+ CD45RO- T cells. This sequence was found in a pool of human donors with HIV. CDR3 protein: CASSQSHEQYF. The CDR3 DNA follows: TGTGCCAGCAGCCAGTCTCACGAGCAGTACTTC.